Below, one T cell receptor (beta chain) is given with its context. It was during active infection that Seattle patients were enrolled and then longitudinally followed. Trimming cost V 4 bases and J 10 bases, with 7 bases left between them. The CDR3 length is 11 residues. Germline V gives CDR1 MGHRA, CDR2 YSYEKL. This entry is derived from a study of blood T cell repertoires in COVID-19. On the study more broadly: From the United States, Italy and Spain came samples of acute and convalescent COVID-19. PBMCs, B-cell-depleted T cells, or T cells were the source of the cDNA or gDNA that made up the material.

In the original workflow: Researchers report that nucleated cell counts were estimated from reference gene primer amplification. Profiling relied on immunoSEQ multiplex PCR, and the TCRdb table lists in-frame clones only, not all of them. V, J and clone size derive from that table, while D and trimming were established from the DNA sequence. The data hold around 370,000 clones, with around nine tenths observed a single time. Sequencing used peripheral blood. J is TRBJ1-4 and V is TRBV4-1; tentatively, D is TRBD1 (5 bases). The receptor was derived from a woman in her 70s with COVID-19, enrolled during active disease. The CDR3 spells CASSLGGKLFF. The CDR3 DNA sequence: TGCGCCAGCAGCCTGGGGGGAAAACTGTTTTTT.